This T cell receptor (beta chain) was documented in a study of Graves' ophthalmopathy and Graves' hyperthyroidism. Germline V gives CDR1 MNHEY, CDR2 SVGAGI. Trimming shortened V by 0 bases and J by 4 bases, and 13 bases separated the two germline ends. This CDR3 comprises 15 residues. Using RNA transcripts, the TCR beta CDR3 regions were amplified. First-round RT-PCR employed HTBI primers, with a second-round multiplex PCR after it. Each CDR3 protein gets one entry after TCRdb re-called the multiplex PCR reads with MiXCR. The sample carries about 420,000 distinct CDR3 sequences, around 20% recorded once. General study findings and limits: Ophthalmopathy cases were distinguished from stable hyperthyroidism by a 13-signature model, reaching around 88% sensitivity and around 80% specificity. As the model predicted ophthalmopathy progression, it achieved a sensitivity of 70% to 71% and a specificity of roughly 72%.

Worth noting for this clonotype: Its antigen is unidentified.

Material: peripheral blood. The clonotype comes from a woman younger than 30 with stable Graves' hyperthyroidism. J is TRBJ2-7 and V is TRBV6-5; D is perhaps TRBD1 (6 bases). The CDR3 nucleotides read TGTGCCAGCAGTTACTCAGGGGACATAAATTACGAGCAGTACTTC. This sequence encodes CASSYSGDINYEQYF.